This TCR beta chain was obtained from a study of blood T cell repertoires in COVID-19. Across the study: Material from acute and convalescent COVID-19 was sourced from the United States, Italy and Spain. T cells, B-cell-depleted T cells, or PBMCs supplied cDNA or gDNA.

V gave up 0 bases and J gave up 3 bases; unmatched junction bases: 4. The CDR3 is made up of 16 amino acids. The germline V gene has CDR1 SGDLS and CDR2 YYNGEE. Under the authors' procedure: Amplifying reference gene primers gave estimates of nucleated cell counts. This table comes from immunoSEQ multiplex PCR, and its TCRdb copy is limited to in-frame clones, with some not included. The V and J calls and clone size come from that table; D and trimming were worked out from the DNA. The profile shows some 110,000 clones, approximately 80% of them singletons. The material sequenced was peripheral blood. This chain links TRBV9 with TRBJ2-2; 8 positions agree with TRBD2. The TCR comes from a man aged 50 to 59 with acute or convalescent COVID-19. CDR3 residues: CASSVEAGGYTGELFF. CDR3 in DNA: TGTGCCAGCAGCGTAGAGGCGGGGGGATACACCGGGGAGCTGTTTTTT.